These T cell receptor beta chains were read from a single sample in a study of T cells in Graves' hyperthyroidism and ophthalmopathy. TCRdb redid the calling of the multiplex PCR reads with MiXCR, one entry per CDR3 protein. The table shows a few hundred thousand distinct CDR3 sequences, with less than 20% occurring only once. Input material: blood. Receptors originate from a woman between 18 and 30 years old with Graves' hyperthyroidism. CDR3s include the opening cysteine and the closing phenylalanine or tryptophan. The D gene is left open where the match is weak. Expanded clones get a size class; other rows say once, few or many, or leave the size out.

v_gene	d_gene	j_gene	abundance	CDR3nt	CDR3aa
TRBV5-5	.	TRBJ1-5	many	TGTGCCAGCAGCTTGGCCAATACAGGGAGTGGGCAGCCCCAGCATTTT	CASSLANTGSGQPQHF
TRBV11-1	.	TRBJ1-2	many	TGTGCCAGCAGCTCAACGCAGGGCAGCCCTACCGCCTTC	CASSSTQGSPTAF
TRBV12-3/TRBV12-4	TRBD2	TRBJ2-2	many	TGTGCCAGCAGTCCGAGGACTAGCGTGCACGGGGAGCTGTTTTTT	CASSPRTSVHGELFF
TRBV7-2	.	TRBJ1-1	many	TGTGCCAGCAGCTTAGGGTCTGCGGGGGGAAGCGGCACTGAAGCTTTCTTT	CASSLGSAGGSGTEAFF
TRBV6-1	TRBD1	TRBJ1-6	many	TGTGCCAGCATTTCGGGACAGGGGTTTGTGTCACCCCTCCACTTT	CASISGQGFVSPLHF
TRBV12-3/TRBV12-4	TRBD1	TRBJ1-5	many	TGTGCCAGCAGTGCCGGGGACAGGGGGATTAGCAATCAGCCCCAGCATTTT	CASSAGDRGISNQPQHF
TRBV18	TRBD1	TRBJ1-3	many	TGTGCCAGCGGACAGGGCTCTGGAAACACCATATATTTT	CASGQGSGNTIYF
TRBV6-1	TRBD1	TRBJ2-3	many	TGTGCCAGCAGGGAAGACAGGGGGCCCGGAGATACGCAGTATTTT	CASREDRGPGDTQYF
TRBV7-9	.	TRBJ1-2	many	TGTGCCAGCAGCTTAAACAGTGTTGGGGGTTATGGCTACACCTTC	CASSLNSVGGYGYTF
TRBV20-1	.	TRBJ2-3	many	TGCAGTGCTAGAGTGGGGCGGTTCGGCCCAGATACGCAGTATTTT	CSARVGRFGPDTQYF
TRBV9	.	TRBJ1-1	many	TGTGCCAGCAGCGGGGGGGGGGTCCCGAACACTGAAGCTTTCTTT	CASSGGGVPNTEAFF
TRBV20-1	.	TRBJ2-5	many	TGCAGTGCTTTCGGGGTGGGGTACGAGACCCAGTACTTC	CSAFGVGYETQYF
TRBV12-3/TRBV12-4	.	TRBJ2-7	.	TGTGCCAGCAGCATAGATGAGGGAAACTACGAGCAGTACTTC	CASSIDEGNYEQYF
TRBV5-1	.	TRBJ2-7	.	TGCGCCAGCAGCTCACAGGGTGTTTTTTTGGACGAGCAGTACTTC	CASSSQGVFLDEQYF
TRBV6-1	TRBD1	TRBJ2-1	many	TGTGCCAGCAGCCCCGGACAGGGGGCGTATGAGCAGTTCTTC	CASSPGQGAYEQFF
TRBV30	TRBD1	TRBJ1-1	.	TGTGCCTGGACCTCACGAGACAGGGGGAGCAATACTGAAGCTTTCTTT	CAWTSRDRGSNTEAFF
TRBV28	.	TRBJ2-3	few	TGTGCCAGCAGTTTACCCCAATTGAATACGCAGTATTTT	CASSLPQLNTQYF
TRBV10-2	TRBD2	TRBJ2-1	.	TGCGCCAGCAGTGAGAGGACTAGCGGAAATGAGCAGTTCTTC	CASSERTSGNEQFF
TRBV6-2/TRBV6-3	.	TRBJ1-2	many	TGTGCCAGCAGTTACCCGGACAGCTACTATGGCTACACCTTC	CASSYPDSYYGYTF
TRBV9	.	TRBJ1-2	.	TGTGCCAGCAGCGTAGCTGGGGGAAACTATGGCTACACCTTC	CASSVAGGNYGYTF
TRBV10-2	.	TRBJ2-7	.	TGCGCCAGCAGTTTCTACAGCCGACAAAACGTCCAGCTATACGAGCAGTACTTC	CASSFYSRQNVQLYEQYF
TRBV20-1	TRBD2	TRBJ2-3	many	TGCAGTGCTAGTAGCTTCAGGACTAGCGGTGTATTCTCCACAGATACGCAGTATTTT	CSASSFRTSGVFSTDTQYF
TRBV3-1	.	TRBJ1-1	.	TGTGCCAGCAGCCAAGAAGGTGGGAACACTGAAGCTTTCTTT	CASSQEGGNTEAFF
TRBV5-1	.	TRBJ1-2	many	TGCGCCAGCAGCTTTTCAGGGGCGGATGGCTACACCTTC	CASSFSGADGYTF
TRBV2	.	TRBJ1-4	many	TGTGCCAGCAGTGACAGTGAAAAACTGTTTTTT	CASSDSEKLFF
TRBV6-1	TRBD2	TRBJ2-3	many	TGTGCCAGCAGCCTCGGGACTAGCGGGGGGGAGCAGTATTTT	CASSLGTSGGEQYF
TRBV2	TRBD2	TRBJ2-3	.	TGTGCCTCCCGGCCAGCGGGGGGGCCGCTGGGAGATACGCAGTATTTT	CASRPAGGPLGDTQYF
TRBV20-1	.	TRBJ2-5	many	TGCAGTGCTAGAGCCCAGGGGGGAGAGACCCAGTACTTC	CSARAQGGETQYF
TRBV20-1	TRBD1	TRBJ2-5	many	TGCAGTGCTCCAAGGACAGGGGGCCAAGAGACCCAGTACTTC	CSAPRTGGQETQYF
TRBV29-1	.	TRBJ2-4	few	TGCAGCGTTGAAGGGGAAGGCGAAGGTAGAAACATTCAGTACTTC	CSVEGEGEGRNIQYF
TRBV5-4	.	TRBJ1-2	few	TGTGCCAGCAGCTTGGAACAGATCTATGGCTACACCTTC	CASSLEQIYGYTF
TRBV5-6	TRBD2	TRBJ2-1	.	TGTGCCAGCAGCTTCGGGGGGAGGCACAATGAGCAGTTCTTC	CASSFGGRHNEQFF
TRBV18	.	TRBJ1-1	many	TGTGCCAGCCTCAGGGAACCGGGGGCTCGGGCGAACACTGAAGCTTTCTTT	CASLREPGARANTEAFF
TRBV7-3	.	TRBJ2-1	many	TGTGCCAGCAGCTTAAGGATCTCCGATGAGCAGTTCTTC	CASSLRISDEQFF
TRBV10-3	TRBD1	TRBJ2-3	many	TGTGCCATCAGACCCGGGACAGGAGTGTCAGATACGCAGTATTTT	CAIRPGTGVSDTQYF
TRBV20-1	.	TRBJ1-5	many	TGCAGTGCTGAGGGACAAACGAGCAATCAGCCCCAGCATTTT	CSAEGQTSNQPQHF
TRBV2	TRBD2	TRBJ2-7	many	TGTGCCAGCAGGGGACTAGCGGTCCCTTTCGAGCAGTACTTC	CASRGLAVPFEQYF
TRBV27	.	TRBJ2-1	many	TGTGCCAGCAGTTTATTTTCCGGGGCCCCAACCCTGTACAATGAGCAGTTCTTC	CASSLFSGAPTLYNEQFF
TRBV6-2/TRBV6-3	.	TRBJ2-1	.	TGTGCCAGCACATACCCGGGGGGCCACAAGTTCTTC	CASTYPGGHKFF
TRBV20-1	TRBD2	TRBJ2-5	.	TGCAGAGCCGGGACTAGCGGGGAGACCCAGTACTTC	CRAGTSGETQYF
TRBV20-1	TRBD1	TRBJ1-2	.	TGCAGTGCGACTCAGGGGGCGAACTATGGCTACACCTTC	CSATQGANYGYTF
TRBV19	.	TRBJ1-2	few	TGTGCCAGTAGTACCTCCCCGACCACTAACTATGGCTACACCTTC	CASSTSPTTNYGYTF
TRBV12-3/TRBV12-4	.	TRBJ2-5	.	TGTGCCAGCAGTGAGGAGGGACGGAGCCAAGAGACCCAGTACTTC	CASSEEGRSQETQYF
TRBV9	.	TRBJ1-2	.	TGTGCCAGCAGCCCGGGGGAGGGGCTGGAATATGGCTACACCTTC	CASSPGEGLEYGYTF
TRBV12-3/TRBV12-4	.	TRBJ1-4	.	TGTGCCAGCAGGGGGAATGAGGGTCCAACTAATGAAAAACTGTTTTTT	CASRGNEGPTNEKLFF
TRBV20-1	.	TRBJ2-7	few	TGCAGTGCTCGTGAGCAGGGGCACTACGAGCAGTACTTC	CSAREQGHYEQYF